This T cell receptor beta chain comes out of a study of identical twins. Study-wide findings and caveats: Reduced insertions were recorded for abundant cord blood beta clonotypes, with no such pattern in memory repertoires.

CDR3 length equals 14 residues. Looked up from germline, CDR1 is ENHRY and CDR2 is SYGVKD. V gave up 0 bases and J gave up 6 bases; unmatched junction bases: 1. This clonotype was observed many times. Its antigen is not known. Each cDNA held unique molecular identifiers, and template switching gave it a universal primer site. TCRdb reanalysed the 5' RACE reads using MiXCR and keeps one entry per CDR3 protein. The data show around 960,000 distinct CDR3 sequences, approximately 13% seen once. The same data also contributed to another study, on yellow fever vaccine responses in identical twins. That report notes: Twins reportedly showed a vaccine T cell response that seemed partly convergent and partly personalized.

The receptor was derived from a woman between 18 and 30 years old in good health. This chain uses TRBV10-3 with TRBJ2-1; 8 bases are a match to TRBD2. The sample comprised PBMCs. This CDR3 is CAISESGLGNEQFF. The DNA of the CDR3 is TGTGCCATCAGTGAGTCGGGACTAGGCAATGAGCAGTTCTTC.